This section outlines one T cell receptor beta chain sequence together with its context. What it binds is unknown. Germline V gene data show CDR1 as MGHRA and CDR2 as YSYEKL. V was clipped by 1 base and J by 6 bases, with 9 bases between them. This CDR3 is 14 amino acids long. Primers: 60 Vbeta forward and 13 Jbeta reverse. The protocol was immunoSEQ multiplex PCR, while the TCRdb copy is restricted to in-frame clones and leaves out a portion. The sample lists around 180,000 clones, 84% seen once, with around 0.25% in the top ten. The data are from a study of cytomegalovirus exposure and HLA in healthy donors. Findings of the study overall: Prior analysis indicated that the majority of TCR beta V segments exhibited productivity approximately 87% or approximately 30% of the time.

This TCR was recovered from a boy under 18 in good health and CMV-seronegative. The source material was PBMCs. This chain joins TRBV4-1 and TRBJ2-2; the D gene is possibly TRBD2 (6 bases). This CDR3 reads CASSQGDWAGELFF. In DNA form, the CDR3 reads TGCGCCAGCAGCCAAGGGGACTGGGCCGGGGAGCTGTTTTTT.